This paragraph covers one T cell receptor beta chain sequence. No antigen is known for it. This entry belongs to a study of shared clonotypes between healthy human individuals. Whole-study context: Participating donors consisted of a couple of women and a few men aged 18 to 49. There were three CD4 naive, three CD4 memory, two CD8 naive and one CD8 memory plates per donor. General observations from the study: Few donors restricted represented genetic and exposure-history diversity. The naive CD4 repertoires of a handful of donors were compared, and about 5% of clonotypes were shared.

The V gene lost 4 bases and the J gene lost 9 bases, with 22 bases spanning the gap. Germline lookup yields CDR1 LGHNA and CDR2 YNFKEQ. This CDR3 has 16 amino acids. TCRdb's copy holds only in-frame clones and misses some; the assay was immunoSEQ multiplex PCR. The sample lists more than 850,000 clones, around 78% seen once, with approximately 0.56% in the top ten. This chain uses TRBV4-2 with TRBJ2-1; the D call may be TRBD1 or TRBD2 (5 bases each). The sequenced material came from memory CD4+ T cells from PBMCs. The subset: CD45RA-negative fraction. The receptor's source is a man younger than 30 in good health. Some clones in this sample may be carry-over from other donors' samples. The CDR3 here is CASSPLNYPEGFEQFF. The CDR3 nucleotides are TGTGCCAGCAGCCCCCTCAACTACCCTGAGGGGTTTGAGCAGTTCTTC.